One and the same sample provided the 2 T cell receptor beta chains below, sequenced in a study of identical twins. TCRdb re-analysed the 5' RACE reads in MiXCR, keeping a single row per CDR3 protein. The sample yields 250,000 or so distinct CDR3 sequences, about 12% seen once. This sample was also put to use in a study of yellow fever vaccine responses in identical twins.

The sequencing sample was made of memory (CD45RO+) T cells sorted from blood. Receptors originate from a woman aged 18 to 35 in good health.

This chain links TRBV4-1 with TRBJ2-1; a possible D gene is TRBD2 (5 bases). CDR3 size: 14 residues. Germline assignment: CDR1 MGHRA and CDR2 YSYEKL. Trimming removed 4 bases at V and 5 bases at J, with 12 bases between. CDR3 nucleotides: TGCGCCAGCAGCCGGCGGGTGGACCACAATGAGCAGTTCTTC. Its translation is CASSRRVDHNEQFF.

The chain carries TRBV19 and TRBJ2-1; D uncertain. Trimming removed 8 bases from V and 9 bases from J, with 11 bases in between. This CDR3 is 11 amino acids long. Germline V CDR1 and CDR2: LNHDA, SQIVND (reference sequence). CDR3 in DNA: TGTGCCAGTGGGATAGGCGGTGAGCAGTTCTTC. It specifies CASGIGGEQFF.